Listed below are T cell receptor beta chains from one sample, sequenced in a study of blood T cells in healthy people across ages. MiXCR, applied by TCRdb to the 5' RACE reads, yields one record per CDR3 protein. Among under 1,000,000 distinct CDR3 sequences listed, around half were seen once. The sample was blood. These receptors originate from a man older than 75 in good health. The CDR3 runs from the conserved cysteine through the conserved F or W. Each record gives: CDR3 protein, V gene, CDR3 length.

CASSQEKDRVHGYTF	TRBV3-1	15
CASSLGGTPRETQYF	TRBV11-3	15
CASSVTSGGDRQYF	TRBV7-2	14
CSAGSGQGSHGYTF	TRBV20-1	14
CASSFRTGVVNYGYTF	TRBV12-3/TRBV12-4	16
CASSQVDNTEAFF	TRBV3-1	13
CASSLAATGPTGELFF	TRBV11-3	16
CSARAFAEPGVGGEQFF	TRBV20-1	17
CSAWREGVGYEQYF	TRBV20-1	14
CASSQSGEGIGNEQFF	TRBV3-1	16
CASSPDFREQYF	TRBV11-1	12
CSVGGEKTQYF	TRBV29-1	11
CSAREWETQYF	TRBV20-1	11
CASSFYGQDLYGYTF	TRBV5-1	15
CASSQDRGPEEQYF	TRBV4-1	14
CASSLLYRATDTEAFF	TRBV5-6	16
CASSEHTDTQYF	TRBV6-1	12
CSVVGLAGSYEQYF	TRBV29-1	14
CASSFSQSAQYF	TRBV28	12
CSARDVAKDTYNEQFF	TRBV20-1	16
CASSWTGGGYEQYF	TRBV5-1	14
CASGTGGSEKLFF	TRBV7-2	13
CASRPGGDHYEQYF	TRBV6-1	14
CATLQGENQPQHF	TRBV24-1	13
CASTSGGLDYNEQFF	TRBV27	15
CASTRGYDTGELFF	TRBV5-1	14
CSASEGGEVEAFF	TRBV20-1	13
CASSGNRGDTQYF	TRBV2	13
CAISESTGGRETQYF	TRBV10-3	15
CASSIARHNTEAFF	TRBV7-2	14
CASSQDKSGTPRDEQFF	TRBV4-2	17
CSALSGGGYEQYF	TRBV20-1	13
CASSYLTPSTDTQYF	TRBV6-6	15